This T cell receptor (beta chain) originates from a study of CD8+CD57+ T cells in acquired aplastic anemia. Whole-study context: An average of roughly 2.9 ug of DNA was obtained from sorted CD4+ and CD8+ cells.

This clonotype was counted between two and nine times. Genomic DNA was employed as the template in profiling TCR beta VDJ and CDR3. TCRdb passed the reads through MiXCR, listing each CDR3 protein once. The sample has approximately 190,000 distinct CDR3 sequences, 55% to 70% seen once. V was trimmed by 1 base and J by 8 bases, leaving 17 bases between them. CDR1 and CDR2 from the germline V gene are LNHNV and YYDKDF (reference sequence). The CDR3 has 15 residues. This chain connects TRBV15 to TRBJ1-2, with a weak D call TRBD1 (5 bases). What was sequenced was sorted CD4+, CD8+, or CD8+CD57+ T cells (not recorded which) from PBMCs. The sequence was obtained from a human donor with severe aplastic anemia or a healthy control (not recorded which). The CDR3 DNA is TGTGCCACCAGCAGAGGGTTCAGGGACTGGCACGGCTACACCTTC. The encoded protein is CATSRGFRDWHGYTF.